The entry that follows covers one TCR beta chain sequence. What it binds is unknown. This sample is drawn from a study of T cell responses to AZD1222 COVID-19 vaccine. The protocol was immunoSEQ multiplex PCR, while the TCRdb copy is restricted to in-frame clones and leaves out a portion. The sample includes around 250,000 clones, approximately 93% of them seen just once. The V end was cut by 3 bases, the J end by 1 base, with 10 bases between. There are 15 residues in the CDR3. CDR1 is MDHEN, CDR2 SYDVKM, per germline. General study results and limits: Repertoire samples came only from after the peak T cell response. Just 5 to 7 people given AZD1222 tested seropositive at baseline. Targets within unmutated variant regions were reportedly found for nearly half of spike-specific TCRs. The span of vaccine-associated CD4 TCRs extended across spike, with dominance at 160-218 and 743-854.

The receptor was isolated from an adult in good health. J is TRBJ2-4 and V is TRBV28; maybe TRBD2 (7 bases). The source was peripheral blood, collected on day 0 of AZD1222 vaccination. The CDR3 region is CASSFKGGAKNIQYF. The CDR3 DNA reads as TGTGCCAGCAGTTTCAAGGGGGGGGCCAAAAACATTCAGTACTTC.